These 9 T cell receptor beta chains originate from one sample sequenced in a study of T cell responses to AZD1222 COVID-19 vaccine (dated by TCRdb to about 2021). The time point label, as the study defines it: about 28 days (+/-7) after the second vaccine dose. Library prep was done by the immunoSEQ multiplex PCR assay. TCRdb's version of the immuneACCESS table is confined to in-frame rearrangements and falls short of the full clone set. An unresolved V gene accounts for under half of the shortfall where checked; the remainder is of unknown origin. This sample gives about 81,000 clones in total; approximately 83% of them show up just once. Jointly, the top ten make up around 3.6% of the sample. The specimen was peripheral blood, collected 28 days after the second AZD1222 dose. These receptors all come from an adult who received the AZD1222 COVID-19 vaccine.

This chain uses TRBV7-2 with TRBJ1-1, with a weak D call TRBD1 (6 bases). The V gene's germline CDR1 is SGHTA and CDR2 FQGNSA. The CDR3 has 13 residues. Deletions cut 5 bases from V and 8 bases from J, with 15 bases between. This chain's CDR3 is CASSAGQIREAFF. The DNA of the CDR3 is TGTGCCAGCAGCGCAGGACAGATTAGGGAAGCTTTCTTT.

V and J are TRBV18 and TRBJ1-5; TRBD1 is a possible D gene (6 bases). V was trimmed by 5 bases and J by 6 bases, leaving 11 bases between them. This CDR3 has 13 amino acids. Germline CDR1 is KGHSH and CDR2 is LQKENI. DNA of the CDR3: TGTGCCAGCTCATCTGAACAGGGTCAGCCCCAGCATTTT. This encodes CASSSEQGQPQHF.

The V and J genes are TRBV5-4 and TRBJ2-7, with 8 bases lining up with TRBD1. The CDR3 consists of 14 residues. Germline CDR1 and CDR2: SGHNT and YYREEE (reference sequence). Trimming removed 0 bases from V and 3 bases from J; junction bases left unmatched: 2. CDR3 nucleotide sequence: TGTGCCAGCAGCTTGGACAGGGGGTACTACGAGCAGTACTTC. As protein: CASSLDRGYYEQYF.

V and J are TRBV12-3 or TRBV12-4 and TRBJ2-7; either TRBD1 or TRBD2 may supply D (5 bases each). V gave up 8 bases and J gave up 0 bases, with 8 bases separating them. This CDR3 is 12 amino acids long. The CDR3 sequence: CASGTLSYEQYF. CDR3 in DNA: TGTGCCAGCGGGACGCTCTCCTACGAGCAGTACTTC.

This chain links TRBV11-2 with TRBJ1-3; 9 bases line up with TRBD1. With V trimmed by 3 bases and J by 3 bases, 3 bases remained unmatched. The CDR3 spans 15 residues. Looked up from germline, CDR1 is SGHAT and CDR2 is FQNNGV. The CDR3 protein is CASSFTGGGGNTIYF. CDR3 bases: TGTGCCAGCAGCTTTACAGGGGGCGGTGGAAACACCATATATTTT.

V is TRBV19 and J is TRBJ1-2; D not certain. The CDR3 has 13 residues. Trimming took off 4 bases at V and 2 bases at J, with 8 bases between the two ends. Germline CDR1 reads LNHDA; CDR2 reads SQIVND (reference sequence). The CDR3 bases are TGTGCCAGTAGTACGGCTCAAAACTATGGCTACACCTTC. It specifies CASSTAQNYGYTF. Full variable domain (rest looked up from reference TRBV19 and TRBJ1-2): DGGITQSPKYLFRKEGQNVTLSCEQNLNHDAMYWYRQDPGQGLRLIYYSQIVNDFQKGDIAEGYSVSREKKESFPLTVTSAQKNPTAFYLCASSTAQNYGYTFGSGTRLTVV.

CDR3 in DNA: TGTGCCAGCAGCTTAATGGGGACAGAGTATGGCTACACCTTC. Translating gives CASSLMGTEYGYTF. This chain joins TRBV7-8 and TRBJ1-2; 7 bases are shared with TRBD1. This CDR3 has 14 amino acids. Germline CDR1 SGHVS, CDR2 FQNEAQ. V lost 2 bases to trimming and J lost 5 bases; unmatched junction nucleotides: 5.

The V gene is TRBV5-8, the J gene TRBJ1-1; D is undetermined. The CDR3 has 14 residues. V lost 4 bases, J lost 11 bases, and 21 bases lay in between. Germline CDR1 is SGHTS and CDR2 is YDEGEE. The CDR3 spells CASSSRRRGRFAFF. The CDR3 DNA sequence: TGTGCCAGCAGCAGCCGACGGAGAGGTCGATTTGCTTTCTTT.

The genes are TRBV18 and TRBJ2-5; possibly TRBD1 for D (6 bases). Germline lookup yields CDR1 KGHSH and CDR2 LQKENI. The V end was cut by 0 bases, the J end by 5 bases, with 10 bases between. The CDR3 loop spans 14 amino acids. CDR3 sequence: CASSPPQGRETQYF. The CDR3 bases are TGTGCCAGCTCACCACCGCAGGGGCGGGAGACCCAGTACTTC.